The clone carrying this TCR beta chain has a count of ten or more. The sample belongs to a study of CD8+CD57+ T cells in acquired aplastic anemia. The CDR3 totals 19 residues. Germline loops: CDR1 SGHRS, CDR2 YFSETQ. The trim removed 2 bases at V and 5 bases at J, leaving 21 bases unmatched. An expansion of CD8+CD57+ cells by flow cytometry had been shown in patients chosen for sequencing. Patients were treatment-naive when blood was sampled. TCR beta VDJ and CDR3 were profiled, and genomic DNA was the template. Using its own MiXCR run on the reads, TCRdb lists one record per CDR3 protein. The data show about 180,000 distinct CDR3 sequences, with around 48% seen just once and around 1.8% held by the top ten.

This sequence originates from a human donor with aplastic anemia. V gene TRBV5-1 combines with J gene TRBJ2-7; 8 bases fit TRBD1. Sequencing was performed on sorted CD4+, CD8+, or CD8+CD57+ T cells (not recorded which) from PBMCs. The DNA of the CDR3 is TGCGCCAGCAGCTTTAGACAGGGGTCTCGGCCCCTCGGGTTACACGAGCAGTACTTC. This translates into CASSFRQGSRPLGLHEQYF.